Detailed here is one T cell receptor (beta chain). The antigen remains unidentified. Assay used: immunoSEQ multiplex PCR; TCRdb lists only in-frame clones, some missing. The data show 30,000 to 35,000 clones, 85% to 90% seen once. This specimen comes from a study of T cells in localized non-small cell lung cancer. Whole-study findings and limits: Researchers found a median around 58 of the top 100 tumor clones in adjacent lung.

Between the trimmed V and J ends, which lost 6 bases and 7 bases, there was a span of 12 bases. CDR3 length: 13 residues. In germline, CDR1 is LNHDA, CDR2 SQIVND (reference sequence). The gene calls are TRBV19 and TRBJ1-4; TRBD1 is a possible D gene (5 bases). The specimen was peripheral blood, collected before any cancer treatment. This sequence was found in a female donor at least 60 years old with stage I lung adenocarcinoma. In nucleotides, the CDR3 is TGTGCCAGTAGCTACTCCCAGGGTGAAAAACTGTTTTTT. Its translation is CASSYSQGEKLFF. The full variable domain, rest sourced from reference TRBV19 and TRBJ1-4, is DGGITQSPKYLFRKEGQNVTLSCEQNLNHDAMYWYRQDPGQGLRLIYYSQIVNDFQKGDIAEGYSVSREKKESFPLTVTSAQKNPTAFYLCASSYSQGEKLFFGSGTQLSVL.